The entry below gives a single TCR beta chain sequence along with its context. Its antigen is as yet unknown. Deletions cut 0 bases from V and 2 bases from J, with 23 bases between. The length of the CDR3 is 19 residues. CDR1 LGHNA and CDR2 YNFKEQ come from the germline V gene. The entry originates in a study of cytomegalovirus exposure and HLA in healthy donors. Points from the study as a whole: HLA alleles showed associations with approximately 15,000 TCR beta sequences in a later analysis, at a 0.05 false discovery rate. Immune exposure was documented only through CMV serostatus.

Primers included in the PCR were 60 Vbeta and 13 Jbeta primers. This table comes from immunoSEQ multiplex PCR, and its TCRdb copy is limited to in-frame clones, with some not included. Its clone listing holds 140,000 to 150,000 clones. Sequenced: PBMCs. The chain employs TRBV4-2 and TRBJ2-7; tentative D call: TRBD2 (7 bases). The TCR was taken from a woman aged 50 to 60 in good health and CMV-seronegative. CDR3 sequence: CASSQDKRVVGGGPYEQYF. The CDR3 DNA follows: TGTGCCAGCAGCCAAGATAAGAGGGTCGTGGGGGGGGGCCCCTACGAGCAGTACTTC.